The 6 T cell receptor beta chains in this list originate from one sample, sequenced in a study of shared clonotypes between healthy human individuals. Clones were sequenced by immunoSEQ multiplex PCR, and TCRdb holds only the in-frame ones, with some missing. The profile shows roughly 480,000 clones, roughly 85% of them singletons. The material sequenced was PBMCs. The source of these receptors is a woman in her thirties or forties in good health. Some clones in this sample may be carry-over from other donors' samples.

The CDR3 DNA reads as TGCAGCGTTGTCGGGGGCGGTTTAGGTGAAAAACTGTTTTTT. The encoded protein is CSVVGGGLGEKLFF. The rearrangement links TRBV29-1 to TRBJ1-4; D is possibly TRBD1 (6 bases). The germline V gene encodes CDR1 SQVTM and CDR2 ANQGSEA. The CDR3 is made up of 14 amino acids. Trimming cost V 4 bases and J 7 bases, with 16 bases left between them.

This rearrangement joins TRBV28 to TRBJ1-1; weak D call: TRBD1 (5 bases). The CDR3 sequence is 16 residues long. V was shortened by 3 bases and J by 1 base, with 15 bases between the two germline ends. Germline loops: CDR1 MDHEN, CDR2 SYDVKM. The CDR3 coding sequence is TGTGCCAGCAGTTTTTTGAGCAGACAGAGGAACACTGAAGCTTTCTTT. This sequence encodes CASSFLSRQRNTEAFF.

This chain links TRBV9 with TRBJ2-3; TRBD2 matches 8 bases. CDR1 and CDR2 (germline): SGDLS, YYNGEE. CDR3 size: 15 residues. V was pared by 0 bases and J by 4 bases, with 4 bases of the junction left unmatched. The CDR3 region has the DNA TGTGCCAGCAGCGTAGCGGCGGGAGGTTCAGATACGCAGTATTTT. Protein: CASSVAAGGSDTQYF.

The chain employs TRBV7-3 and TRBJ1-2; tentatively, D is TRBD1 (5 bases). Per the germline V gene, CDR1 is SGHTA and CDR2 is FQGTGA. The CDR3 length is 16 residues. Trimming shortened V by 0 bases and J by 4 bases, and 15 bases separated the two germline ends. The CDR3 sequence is CASSLTGTSGGYGYTF. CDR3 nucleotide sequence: TGTGCCAGCAGCTTAACGGGGACGTCCGGGGGCTATGGCTACACCTTC.

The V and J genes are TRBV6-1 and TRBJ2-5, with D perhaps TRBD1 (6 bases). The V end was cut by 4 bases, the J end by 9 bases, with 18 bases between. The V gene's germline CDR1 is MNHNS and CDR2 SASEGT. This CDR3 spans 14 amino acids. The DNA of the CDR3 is TGTGCCAGCAGTGCCGAAAGGGGGTTCTTTCCCCAGTACTTC. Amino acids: CASSAERGFFPQYF.

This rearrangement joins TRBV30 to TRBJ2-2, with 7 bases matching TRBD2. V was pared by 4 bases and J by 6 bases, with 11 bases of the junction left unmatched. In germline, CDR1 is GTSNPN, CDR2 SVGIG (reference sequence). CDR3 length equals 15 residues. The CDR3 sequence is CAWTVVGGTAGELFF. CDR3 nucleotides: TGTGCCTGGACTGTAGTCGGGGGGACTGCCGGGGAGCTGTTTTTT.